Each of the 23 T cell receptor beta chains below was sequenced from the same sample in a study of T cell responses to AZD1222 COVID-19 vaccine. Sequenced by immunoSEQ multiplex PCR; TCRdb stores in-frame clones only, minus some. The table lists more than 120,000 clones, just over 85% of them singletons. The sequences come from peripheral blood, collected 28 days after the second AZD1222 dose. These receptors were obtained from an adult who received the AZD1222 COVID-19 vaccine.

V and J are TRBV7-2 and TRBJ2-1; D remains ambiguous. V was cut by 2 bases and J by 5 bases, with 10 bases left in between. The CDR3 consists of 14 residues. Germline-derived CDR1 and CDR2 are SGHTA and FQGNSA. CDR3 loop: CASSLTSGNNEQFF. The CDR3 nucleotides read TGTGCCAGCAGCTTAACCTCGGGCAACAATGAGCAGTTCTTC.

The chain joins TRBV7-9 to TRBJ1-1; no firm D call. Trimming shortened V by 2 bases and J by 5 bases, and 12 bases separated the two germline ends. CDR1 and CDR2 from the germline V gene are SEHNR and FQNEAQ (reference sequence). The length of the CDR3 is 14 residues. The CDR3 region is CASSLIRDVTEAFF. CDR3 DNA: TGTGCCAGCAGCTTAATTCGGGATGTGACTGAAGCTTTCTTT.

The rearrangement joins TRBV6-5 to TRBJ1-2; 7 bases line up with TRBD1. In germline, CDR1 is MNHEY, CDR2 SVGAGI. The CDR3 spans 13 residues. The V gene end was trimmed by 4 bases and the J gene end by 5 bases; junction bases not matched to a gene: 4. The CDR3 nucleotides are TGTGCCAGCAGTTCCAAGACAGGGTATGGCTACACCTTC. Residues: CASSSKTGYGYTF.

The rearrangement uses TRBV14 and TRBJ2-5; D is perhaps TRBD1 or TRBD2 (6 bases each). Trimming cost V 1 base and J 4 bases, with 16 bases left between them. This CDR3 is 16 amino acids long. The germline V gene encodes CDR1 SGHDN and CDR2 FVKESK. DNA of the CDR3: TGTGCCAGCAGCCAAGGAGGAGGGGGAGCGGGAGAGACCCAGTACTTC. As protein: CASSQGGGGAGETQYF.

The chain recombines TRBV18 with TRBJ2-7; unclear D gene. This CDR3 spans 13 amino acids. V was shortened by 3 bases and J by 3 bases, with 9 bases between the two germline ends. CDR1 and CDR2 from the germline V gene are KGHSH and LQKENI. The CDR3 is CASSPYSDYEQYF. The CDR3 bases are TGTGCCAGCTCACCTTACAGCGACTACGAGCAGTACTTC.

The CDR3 region is CASRGVSTDTQYF. DNA of the CDR3: TGTGCCAGCCGCGGGGTTAGCACAGATACGCAGTATTTT. The chain recombines TRBV2 with TRBJ2-3; tentatively, D is TRBD2 (6 bases). Germline CDR1 and CDR2: SNHLY and FYNNEI. The CDR3 spans 13 residues. The V end was cut by 8 bases, the J end by 0 bases, with 9 bases between.

This clone has more than one count but fewer than ten. This chain uses TRBV9 with TRBJ1-3, with D unclear. Trimming removed 7 bases from V and 4 bases from J, with 12 bases in between. The CDR3 has 13 amino acids. The germline gives CDR1 SGDLS, CDR2 YYNGEE. In DNA, the CDR3 is TGTGCCAGCCGTTCGGCTTCAGGAAACACCATATATTTT. Residues: CASRSASGNTIYF.

The chain is built from TRBV27 and TRBJ2-1; D may match TRBD1 or TRBD2 (6 bases each). Trimming took off 8 bases at V and 9 bases at J, with 17 bases between the two ends. The CDR3 spans 13 residues. Looked up from germline, CDR1 is MNHEY and CDR2 is SMNVEV (reference sequence). The CDR3 spells CASSSPGAGEQFF. The CDR3 DNA sequence: TGTGCCAGCTCCTCCCCGGGGGCAGGTGAGCAGTTCTTC.

In nucleotides, the CDR3 is TGTGCCAGCAGTTTATCGTCCCGGATCCCTAACTATGGCTACACCTTC. This gives the protein CASSLSSRIPNYGYTF. The rearrangement links TRBV27 to TRBJ1-2; D gene unclear. V was pared by 0 bases and J by 0 bases, with 11 bases between. CDR3 length: 16 amino acids. CDR1 and CDR2 (germline): MNHEY, SMNVEV (reference sequence).

The chain has TRBV6-6 and TRBJ1-1, with 7 bases aligning to TRBD1. This CDR3 has 16 amino acids. Germline-derived CDR1 and CDR2 are MNHNY and SVGAGI (reference sequence). J was trimmed by 0 bases and V by 1 base; bases with no gene match: 5. CDR3 sequence: CASSYWDSPLNTEAFF. In DNA, the CDR3 is TGTGCCAGCAGTTACTGGGACAGTCCTCTGAACACTGAAGCTTTCTTT.

The V gene is TRBV30, the J gene TRBJ1-5, with D unresolved. Germline V gene data show CDR1 as GTSNPN and CDR2 as SVGIG (reference sequence). The ends were cut back, 1 base at V and 7 bases at J, with 14 bases in the middle. The CDR3 runs 14 residues. CDR3 in DNA: TGTGCCTGGAGTGCCCCTTTCCCAAGACAGCCCCAGCATTTT. This gives the protein CAWSAPFPRQPQHF.

The chain uses TRBV30 and TRBJ1-6, with 9 positions matching TRBD1. V shed 6 bases and J 7 bases; nucleotides not matched to a gene: 4. This CDR3 spans 13 amino acids. Germline lookup yields CDR1 GTSNPN and CDR2 SVGIG (reference sequence). The CDR3 is CACQGTGNSPLHF. The CDR3 DNA is TGTGCCTGTCAGGGGACAGGGAATTCACCCCTCCACTTT.

The chain uses TRBV6-4 and TRBJ1-5, with D unclear. V was cut by 5 bases and J by 0 bases, with 8 bases left in between. The CDR3 runs 14 residues. Germline V gene sequence: CDR1 MRHNA, CDR2 SNTAGT. CDR3 nucleotides: TGTGCCAGCAGTCGGGATCCTAGCAATCAGCCCCAGCATTTT. Its protein is CASSRDPSNQPQHF.

The chain has TRBV29-1 and TRBJ2-7, with a possible D match to TRBD1 (5 bases). The V gene's germline CDR1 is SQVTM and CDR2 ANQGSEA. This CDR3 comprises 12 residues. V dropped 4 bases and J dropped 6 bases, with 13 bases sitting between them. In DNA form, the CDR3 reads TGCAGCGTTGGGCAGGGAATAGCCGAGCAGTACTTC. Amino acids: CSVGQGIAEQYF.

The V and J genes are TRBV27 and TRBJ1-6; TRBD1 is a possible D gene (6 bases). The V and J ends lost 5 bases and 4 bases respectively, with 15 bases between them. CDR1 is MNHEY and CDR2 is SMNVEV in the germline V gene (reference sequence). The CDR3 is 16 residues long. As DNA, the CDR3 is TGTGCCAGCAGTGCACGGCGGGGGGCTTATAATTCACCCCTCCACTTT. Encoded protein: CASSARRGAYNSPLHF.

The V call is TRBV7-2, the J call TRBJ2-5, with a possible D match to TRBD2 (5 bases). Trimming pared 8 bases from V and 4 bases from J, leaving 17 bases between. From germline, CDR1 is SGHTA and CDR2 FQGNSA. This CDR3 has 14 residues. This CDR3 is CASGPGSARETQYF. The CDR3 DNA sequence: TGTGCCAGCGGCCCGGGATCTGCGCGAGAGACCCAGTACTTC.

The rearrangement joins TRBV6-5 to TRBJ1-3, with D hard to call. V lost 6 bases to trimming and J lost 6 bases, with 18 bases between them. Germline lookup yields CDR1 MNHEY and CDR2 SVGAGI. CDR3 length equals 15 residues. Here the CDR3 reads CASSRLGRLPNTIYF. The CDR3 coding sequence is TGTGCCAGCAGCAGACTCGGACGGCTCCCAAACACCATATATTTT.

The chain employs TRBV6-6 and TRBJ2-3, with D possibly matching TRBD2 (7 bases). The CDR3 length is 16 residues. V was pared by 5 bases and J by 6 bases, with 21 bases between. Germline loops: CDR1 MNHNY, CDR2 SVGAGI (reference sequence). The CDR3 spells CASSAGGRLLSDTQYF. As DNA, the CDR3 is TGTGCCAGCAGTGCCGGGGGGCGCCTTCTTTCGGATACGCAGTATTTT.

This clone was seen a few times. The genes are TRBV7-8 and TRBJ2-7; 13 bases are a match to TRBD2. CDR3 size: 18 residues. The germline CDR1 and CDR2 sequences are SGHVS and FQNEAQ. V dropped 0 bases and J dropped 3; count of bases not matched to a gene: 8. Written as DNA, the CDR3 is TGTGCCAGCAGCTTAGCGCTCACCAGGACTAGCGGGGGCTACGAGCAGTACTTC. This codes for CASSLALTRTSGGYEQYF.

This clone was seen a single time. The CDR3: CASTEQGAGGYTF. In DNA, the CDR3 is TGTGCCAGCACGGAACAGGGGGCAGGGGGCTACACCTTC. The chain combines TRBV6-5 with TRBJ1-2; 9 positions match TRBD1. The length of the CDR3 is 13 residues. J gave up 8 bases and V 7 bases, and 8 bases lay outside the gene matches. Germline CDR1 reads MNHEY; CDR2 reads SVGAGI.

The V gene is TRBV19, the J gene TRBJ2-2; 8 bases line up with TRBD1. This CDR3 contains 16 residues. Germline CDR1 reads LNHDA; CDR2 reads SQIVND (reference sequence). After removal of 4 bases from V and 6 bases from J, the junction contained 10 bases not matched to a gene. DNA of the CDR3: TGTGCCAGTAGTAAGACAGGGGAGGTAATCGCCGGGGAGCTGTTTTTT. The encoded protein is CASSKTGEVIAGELFF.

Here the CDR3 reads CASSLEGQGSYTF. The DNA for the CDR3 is TGCGCCAGCAGCTTGGAGGGACAGGGGAGCTACACCTTC. The chain has TRBV5-1 and TRBJ1-2; 10 nucleotides match TRBD1. This CDR3 has 13 amino acids. The germline V gene has CDR1 SGHRS and CDR2 YFSETQ. J gave up 9 bases and V 0 bases, and 2 bases lay outside the gene matches.

CDR3 bases: TGTGCCAGCAGTTGGGTCGCCGGGGAGCTGTTTTTT. Protein: CASSWVAGELFF. The chain combines TRBV6-2 or TRBV6-3 with TRBJ2-2, with D uncertain. V was clipped by 4 bases and J by 6 bases, with 6 bases between them. CDR1 and CDR2 from the germline V gene are MNHEY and SVGEGT. This CDR3 comprises 12 residues.